These 2 T cell receptor beta chains share one sample of origin, sequenced in a study of blood T cell repertoires in COVID-19. Repertoires were generated with immunoSEQ multiplex PCR, while TCRdb's copy carries only in-frame clones and drops some. The repertoire includes some 220,000 clones, around 80% of them detected once, and more than 5.5% sits in the top ten. The sample taken for sequencing was peripheral blood. These receptors were obtained from a human donor in a cohort sampled during active COVID-19.

This clone was recorded once. This sequence joins TRBV7-6 and TRBJ2-2; 12 bases line up with TRBD2. The CDR3 is 17 amino acids. V lost 5 bases, J lost 3 bases, and 7 bases stayed unmatched. Germline CDR1 and CDR2: SGHVS and FNYEAQ. The chain's CDR3 is CASSQGLAGRDTGELFF. DNA of the CDR3: TGTGCCAGCAGCCAAGGACTAGCGGGAAGGGACACCGGGGAGCTGTTTTTT.

The sample holds a few counts of this clone. The V and J genes are TRBV5-1 and TRBJ1-1; 8 bases map to TRBD1. CDR3 length equals 16 residues. Germline V gene data show CDR1 as SGHRS and CDR2 as YFSETQ. V dropped 1 base and J dropped 3; count of bases not matched to a gene: 8. CDR3 coding DNA: TGCGCCAGCAGCTTGATCCCAGGGGGCCCCTACACTGAAGCTTTCTTT. Protein product: CASSLIPGGPYTEAFF. Full variable domain (rest looked up from reference TRBV5-1 and TRBJ1-1): KAGVTQTPRYLIKTRGQQVTLSCSPISGHRSVSWYQQTPGQGLQFLFEYFSETQRNKGNFPGRFSGRQFSNSRSEMNVSTLELGDSALYLCASSLIPGGPYTEAFFGQGTRLTVV.